This T cell receptor (beta chain) was captured in a study of blood T cell repertoires in COVID-19 (dated by TCRdb to about 2020). Notes on the research overall: Samples from collaborators originated in the United States, Italy and Spain and spanned both the acute and convalescent phases of COVID-19. The material from the prospective study consisted of cDNA or gDNA derived from T cells, B-cell-depleted T cells, or PBMCs. The dataset comprised deeply sampled blood TCRbeta repertoires from subjects exposed to, actively infected with, or recovered from COVID-19. The repertoires were released in a freely available public database intended as a resource for research on the immune response to SARS-CoV-2. The samples were drawn from two sources: the first 160 participants of the ongoing ImmuneRACE study, and fewer than 1,500 subjects contributed by 6 global collaborators. A de-identified subject ID, COVID-19 status, age in years and sex were almost always included in the sample metadata. Where available, HLA class I and class II types were obtained from metadata supplied by the sample provider rather than from assay-based typing. What the work shows at the level of the full study, not this receptor alone: Clinical and demographic metadata were provided uncurated, with the amount varying by source and participant.

This clone was counted a single time. Its binding antigen is unknown. Base qualities are not at hand, and no much larger clone is one base apart. From the germline V gene, CDR1 is SGHVS and CDR2 is FQNEAQ. The V and J ends are trimmed by 6 bases and 4 bases, leaving 18 bases between them. The CDR3 sequence holds 16 residues, the cysteine and phenylalanine included. CDR3 DNA is the only sequence kept; it has 48 bases, read in frame from the first base. Participants in the prospective study were aged roughly 18 to 100 years, lived in 24 United States geographic areas, and enrolled through a virtual design. In the prospective study, cohorts were assigned on the basis of participant-reported clinical history obtained from a screening survey and a study questionnaire. Exposed participants had been in contact with someone with a PCR-confirmed or clinician-diagnosed COVID-19 case within 2 weeks of study entry. In the prospective study, mobile phlebotomists collected whole blood, serum and a nasopharyngeal or oropharyngeal swab from each participant. Prospective study participants could optionally give additional blood draws and questionnaires over a 2-month period. Blood samples from the prospective study were shipped frozen or at room temperature prior to DNA extraction.

TCRbeta CDR3 regions were amplified from genomic DNA by means of the immunoSEQ Assay, a bias-controlled multiplex PCR. The authors' analysis ran thus. Nucleated cell counts per sample were estimated from amplification of reference gene primers within the assay. To quantify the absolute abundance of each unique TCRbeta CDR3 rearrangement, sequence reads were collapsed and filtered. Productive Simpson clonality was computed per sample as the square root of Simpson's diversity index over productive rearrangements. TCRdb re-hosts the immuneACCESS table, in-frame sequences only. Its copies lack some clones; in the studies checked, an unresolved V gene accounts for under half of them, and the cause for the rest is not known. V and J calls and clone size are copied from that table; D and trimming were computed from the DNA. For this sample there are 250,000 or so clones; 80% to 90% appear just once. Roughly 0.95% of the sample lies in the top ten.

Sequences were obtained from PBMCs or T cells enriched from blood (not recorded which). The rearrangement combines TRBV7-8 with TRBJ1-4, with the identity of the D gene unclear. The clonotype was recovered from a man over 45 who had been exposed to COVID-19. The DNA is as follows: TGTGCCAGCAGTCATGAACTGAACCCTTTTAATGAAAAACTGTTTTTT. This is translated as CASSHELNPFNEKLFF.